This TCR beta chain was found in a study of identical twins. Germline lookup yields CDR1 SGHVS and CDR2 FQNEAQ. The V end lost 2 bases, the J end lost 8 bases, and 12 bases lay between the germline ends. This CDR3 is 13 amino acids long. TCRdb re-analysed the 5' RACE reads in MiXCR, keeping a single row per CDR3 protein. This sample carries approximately 500,000 distinct CDR3 sequences, 24% of them seen once, and the ten largest clones take roughly 3%. In its sample, this clonotype was seen a few times. Another study also made use of these data, one on T cells expressing NK-cell markers. As reported in that work: Investigators obtained TCR beta repertoires from sorted CD3+CD56+NKG2C+, CD3+CD56+NKG2C- and CD3+CD56-NKG2C+ T cells. Each of six donors carried dominant NKG2C+ clonotypes accounting for about 1.0-7.5% of CD8+ T cells.

The TCR originated in a woman aged 18-35 years in good health. The chain is built from TRBV7-8 and TRBJ1-2; D unclear. The material sequenced was CD4+ T cells sorted from blood. CDR3 nucleotide sequence: TGTGCCAGCAGCTTAAGTATGGGTGTGGGCTACACCTTC. This codes for CASSLSMGVGYTF.